Below are 19 T cell receptor beta chains sequenced from a single sample in a study of long-term antiretroviral therapy in people with HIV. An immunoSEQ assay, version v3.0, was performed at survey level. Generated by immunoSEQ multiplex PCR, the TCRdb table keeps only in-frame clones and is missing some. The sample has some 28,000 clones; roughly 83% are singletons. The sequences come from unsorted PBMCs, collected nearly 2.9 years after starting antiretroviral therapy. These receptors were collected from a man aged 25-40 years with HIV.

CDR3 DNA: TGTGCCACCAGAAGCTACAGCTCCTACAATGAGCAGTTCTTC. Translated: CATRSYSSYNEQFF. The chain combines TRBV15 with TRBJ2-1; no reliable D call. From germline, CDR1 is LNHNV and CDR2 YYDKDF (reference sequence). The CDR3 consists of 14 residues. V shed 6 bases and J shed 0 bases, with 9 bases lying between them. Full variable domain (missing parts from reference TRBV15 and TRBJ2-1): DAMVIQNPRYQVTQFGKPVTLSCSQTLNHNVMYWYQQKSSQAPKLLFHYYDKDFNNEADTPDNFQSRRPNTSFCFLDIRSPGLGDTAMYLCATRSYSSYNEQFFGPGTRLTVL.

The chain carries TRBV19 and TRBJ2-1, with TRBD2 matching over 15 bases. The CDR3 is 18 residues long. Per germline, CDR1 LNHDA and CDR2 SQIVND (reference sequence). J was trimmed by 8 bases and V by 5 bases; bases with no gene match: 13. The CDR3: CASSPGTSGRFFKDEQFF. The CDR3 DNA follows: TGTGCCAGTAGTCCCGGGACTAGCGGGAGGTTTTTTAAGGATGAGCAGTTCTTC.

The V gene is TRBV6-1, the J gene TRBJ1-4; D uncertain. CDR3 size: 11 residues. V lost 7 bases and J lost 14, with 14 bases in between. Per germline, CDR1 MNHNS and CDR2 SASEGT. CDR3 sequence: CASNLPGDLFF. CDR3 nucleotides: TGTGCCAGCAATCTACCGGGAGACCTGTTTTTT.

The genes are TRBV18 and TRBJ2-7; 9 nucleotides match TRBD2. J was trimmed by 3 bases and V by 0 bases; bases with no gene match: 6. This CDR3 comprises 16 residues. Germline CDR1 reads KGHSH; CDR2 reads LQKENI. The CDR3 nucleotides are TGTGCCAGCTCACCACCCGGTAGCGGGAGTATCTACGAGCAGTACTTC. Protein product: CASSPPGSGSIYEQYF. The full variable domain, with the rest looked up from reference TRBV18 and TRBJ2-7, is NAGVMQNPRHLVRRRGQEARLRCSPMKGHSHVYWYRQLPEEGLKFMVYLQKENIIDESGMPKERFSAEFPKEGPSILRIQQVVRGDSAAYFCASSPPGSGSIYEQYFGPGTRLTVT.

The V call is TRBV5-4, the J call TRBJ2-2; 9 bases map to TRBD1. Germline CDR1 reads SGHNT; CDR2 reads YYREEE (reference sequence). V was pared by 5 bases and J by 1 base, with 3 bases of the junction left unmatched. CDR3 length: 15 amino acids. CDR3 nucleotide sequence: TGTGCCAGCAGGAGGGGACAGGGGAACACCGGGGAGCTGTTTTTT. This translates into CASRRGQGNTGELFF.

This chain connects TRBV6-6 to TRBJ2-2; D gene unclear. CDR3 size: 12 residues. The germline CDR1 and CDR2 sequences are MNHNY and SVGAGI (reference sequence). V was trimmed by 2 bases and J by 7 bases, leaving 5 bases between them. The CDR3 DNA reads TGTGCCAGCAGTTACGTCCGCGGGGAGCTGTTTTTT. This encodes CASSYVRGELFF.

The V and J genes are TRBV5-1 and TRBJ2-2; the match to TRBD2 covers 10 bases. Germline lookup yields CDR1 SGHRS and CDR2 YFSETQ. CDR3 size: 16 residues. V dropped 4 bases and J dropped 7; count of bases not matched to a gene: 10. CDR3 region: CASSRSGGAAVGELFF. CDR3 coding DNA: TGCGCCAGCAGCAGAAGCGGGGGGGCCGCGGTCGGGGAGCTGTTTTTT.

J is TRBJ2-5 and V is TRBV6-8, with 7 nucleotides matching TRBD1. V was pared by 7 bases and J by 3 bases, with 8 bases of the junction left unmatched. Germline lookup yields CDR1 MNHGY and CDR2 SAAAGT. The length of the CDR3 is 14 residues. The CDR3 bases are TGTGCCAGCAACCCCGGGCAGGGGGAAGAGACCCAGTACTTC. Translation gives CASNPGQGEETQYF.

In this sample, this clone turned up a few times. V usage is TRBV5-1 and J usage is TRBJ1-2; D unresolved. Germline assignment: CDR1 SGHRS and CDR2 YFSETQ. Between the trimmed V and J ends, which lost 2 bases and 0 bases, there was a span of 8 bases. This CDR3 comprises 14 residues. This CDR3 reads CASSFGSANYGYTF. CDR3 DNA sequence: TGCGCCAGCAGCTTTGGGTCTGCTAACTATGGCTACACCTTC.

The rearrangement joins TRBV28 to TRBJ1-5; no clear D. The V gene's germline CDR1 is MDHEN and CDR2 SYDVKM. This CDR3 is built from 15 residues. The V end was cut by 2 bases, the J end by 4 bases, with 12 bases between. CDR3: CASSLVSVGNQPQHF. The CDR3 bases are TGTGCCAGCAGTTTAGTATCGGTGGGGAATCAGCCCCAGCATTTT.

This chain connects TRBV7-2 to TRBJ1-1, with 10 bases fitting TRBD1. Germline assignment: CDR1 SGHTA and CDR2 FQGNSA. V shed 5 bases, J shed 5 bases, and the junction held 8 bases outside the gene matches. The CDR3 has 15 residues. The CDR3, as DNA: TGTGCCAGCAGCGCTCGACAGGGGGCAGAGACTGAAGCTTTCTTT. Translating it yields CASSARQGAETEAFF.

The chain employs TRBV28 and TRBJ2-1, with 10 bases matching TRBD2. The V gene end was trimmed by 2 bases and the J gene end by 4 bases; junction bases not matched to a gene: 11. Germline V gene sequence: CDR1 MDHEN, CDR2 SYDVKM. The CDR3 runs 18 residues. CDR3 DNA sequence: TGTGCCAGCAGTTTACCCAACCTACTAGCGGGGATATACAATGAGCAGTTCTTC. Amino acid sequence: CASSLPNLLAGIYNEQFF.

This chain joins TRBV14 and TRBJ2-5; D is ambiguous. Trimming left V 1 base short and J 5 bases short, with 17 bases between. This CDR3 spans 16 amino acids. Per germline, CDR1 SGHDN and CDR2 FVKESK. The CDR3 sequence: CASSQGVGLTSETQYF. In nucleotides, the CDR3 is TGTGCCAGCAGCCAAGGCGTAGGGTTGACAAGTGAGACCCAGTACTTC.

The CDR3, as DNA: TGTGCCAGCAGCTTAGTAACTAGCGGGGTTAATACGCAGTATTTT. Translation gives CASSLVTSGVNTQYF. The chain links TRBV7-8 to TRBJ2-3; 10 bases map to TRBD2. Germline V lookup: CDR1 SGHVS, CDR2 FQNEAQ. This CDR3 contains 15 residues. Germline trimming cut 1 base from V and 7 bases from J; bases unmatched to any gene: 5.

The chain joins TRBV19 to TRBJ1-4; maybe TRBD1 (6 bases). Trimming shortened V by 4 bases and J by 5 bases, and 14 bases separated the two germline ends. CDR1 is LNHDA, CDR2 SQIVND, per germline (reference sequence). This CDR3 is built from 15 residues. The CDR3 sequence is CASSTQTGRNEKLFF. Here the CDR3 DNA reads TGTGCCAGTAGTACCCAGACAGGAAGGAATGAAAAACTGTTTTTT.

The chain has TRBV7-9 and TRBJ2-1; the D is unclear. In germline, CDR1 is SEHNR, CDR2 FQNEAQ (reference sequence). CDR3 size: 12 residues. Trimming stripped 5 bases from V and 11 bases from J, with 13 bases between. As DNA, the CDR3 is TGTGCCAGCAGCCCAGATATGGAGAAGCAGTTCTTC. Residues: CASSPDMEKQFF.

The chain combines TRBV28 with TRBJ1-2; possible D gene TRBD1, 6 bases. Germline loops: CDR1 MDHEN, CDR2 SYDVKM. The V end was cut by 3 bases, the J end by 4 bases, with 12 bases between. This CDR3 has 14 amino acids. CDR3 bases: TGTGCCAGCAGTTTCCTAAAGGGGGGCTATGGCTACACCTTC. Translated: CASSFLKGGYGYTF.

The chain employs TRBV11-2 and TRBJ2-5; D remains ambiguous. Germline CDR1 reads SGHAT; CDR2 reads FQNNGV. The V end lost 5 bases, the J end lost 5 bases, and 15 bases lay between the germline ends. The CDR3 is 14 amino acids. The DNA of the CDR3 is TGTGCCAGCAGCGTTATGGGCCTCCGGGAGACCCAGTACTTC. This encodes CASSVMGLRETQYF.

This clone was found once. The gene calls are TRBV7-6 and TRBJ2-1; 8 bases align to TRBD2. Germline values: CDR1 SGHVS, CDR2 FNYEAQ. This CDR3 is built from 17 residues. Trimming at V came to 1 base and at J to 6 bases, leaving 11 bases not matched to a gene. Here the CDR3 reads CASSLVRRTSGGNEQFF. The CDR3 DNA sequence: TGTGCCAGCAGCTTAGTCCGTCGCACTAGCGGAGGCAATGAGCAGTTCTTC.